These 24 T cell receptor beta chains share one sample of origin, sequenced in a study of tumor-infiltrating lymphocytes in oesophageal squamous cell carcinoma. TCRdb recomputed calls from the PCR reads with MiXCR, one row per CDR3 protein. This table has approximately 12,000 distinct CDR3 sequences, around 60% appearing once. Sequencing was carried out using esophageal tumor tissue. These receptor sequences come from a male donor with esophageal squamous cell carcinoma.

This clonotype was picked up one time. CDR3 sequence reads: CATSDLRGAEETQYF. CDR3 sequence (DNA): TGTGCCACCAGTGATTTGAGGGGGGCGGAAGAGACCCAGTACTTC. The genes are TRBV24-1 and TRBJ2-7, with D perhaps being TRBD1 or TRBD2 (6 bases each). The DNA matches TRBJ2-5 better at its end, which makes the J call doubtful. The CDR3 is 15 amino acids. From germline, CDR1 is KGHDR and CDR2 SFDVKD.

The chain has TRBV7-8 and TRBJ2-6; the D gene is possibly TRBD1 (5 bases). Trimming left V 6 bases short and J 4 bases short, with 19 bases between. The length of the CDR3 is 17 residues. In germline, CDR1 is SGHVS, CDR2 FQNEAQ. CDR3 in DNA: TGTGCCAGCAGTATCAGACAGTGGCCAGCAGGGGCCAACGTCCTGACTTTC. Encoded protein: CASSIRQWPAGANVLTF. The variable domain in full, with the rest retrieved from reference TRBV7-8 and TRBJ2-6, is GAGVSQSPRYKVAKRGQDVALRCDPISGHVSLFWYQQALGQGPEFLTYFQNEAQLDKSGLPSDRFFAERPEGSVSTLKIQRTQQEDSAVYLCASSIRQWPAGANVLTFGAGSRLTVL.

The gene calls are TRBV7-2 and TRBJ2-5; TRBD2 matches at 9 bases. Trimming cost V 3 bases and J 11 bases; bases outside gene matches: 10. The CDR3 has 14 amino acids. CDR1 is SGHTA and CDR2 is FQGNSA in the germline V gene. The CDR3, as DNA: TGTGCCAGCAGCTTCGCTAGCGGGGATATAGGGCAGTACTTC. This encodes CASSFASGDIGQYF.

The J gene is TRBJ1-2, the V gene TRBV7-6, with D perhaps TRBD2 (6 bases). The J call is uncertain, as TRBJ2-5 better fits the DNA end. Germline-derived CDR1 and CDR2 are SGHVS and FNYEAQ. The CDR3 runs 15 residues. CDR3 sequence: CASSSAGADQETQYF. The CDR3 DNA follows: TGTGCCAGCAGTTCAGCGGGCGCAGACCAAGAGACCCAGTACTTC.

This clonotype occurred many times. The chain uses TRBV7-6 and TRBJ2-1, with D possibly matching TRBD2 (7 bases). This CDR3 region has 17 residues. Trimming removed 1 base from V and 0 bases from J, with 13 bases in between. Germline V CDR1 and CDR2: SGHVS, FNYEAQ. CDR3 sequence (DNA): TGTGCCAGCAGCTTAGGGGGCGGGGGACACTCCTACAATGAGCAGTTCTTC. This translates into CASSLGGGGHSYNEQFF.

The rearrangement links TRBV18 to TRBJ2-1; D is unresolved. The CDR3 spans 13 residues. Germline lookup yields CDR1 KGHSH and CDR2 LQKENI. V was cut by 3 bases and J by 4 bases, with 7 bases left in between. CDR3 residues: CASSPRSYNEQFF. The DNA of the CDR3 is TGTGCCAGCTCACCGCGGTCATACAATGAGCAGTTCTTC.

In its sample, this clonotype was seen a few times. This sequence joins TRBV12-3 or TRBV12-4 and TRBJ1-1; tentative D call: TRBD1 (5 bases). The CDR3 runs to 14 residues. V was clipped by 2 bases and J by 5 bases, with 12 bases between them. CDR3 sequence: CASSLIREGTEAFF. The CDR3 DNA follows: TGTGCCAGCAGTTTAATCAGGGAGGGGACTGAAGCTTTCTTT.

This rearrangement joins TRBV6-1 to TRBJ2-3; 10 bases are a match to TRBD1. The germline V gene has CDR1 MNHNS and CDR2 SASEGT. The V segment lost 6 bases and the J segment 4 bases; nucleotides outside the gene matches: 4. This CDR3 is built from 14 residues. The CDR3 sequence: CASSRGQGPDTQYF. The DNA for the CDR3 is TGTGCCAGCAGCAGGGGACAGGGGCCAGATACGCAGTATTTT.

Only a few counts were recorded for this clonotype. This CDR3 is missing its conserved last phenylalanine or tryptophan, likely due to a read error. The DNA is omitted, as the CDR3 cannot be located on it reliably, and the CDR3 follows TCRdb's listing. The chain is built from TRBV12-3 or TRBV12-4 and TRBJ1-1; whether TRBD1, the table's D call, matches the DNA was not checked. With termini counted, the CDR3 has 17 amino acids. CDR3 region: CASSLMGAALTSSTSGQ.

The J gene is TRBJ1-1, the V gene TRBV11-1; D gene uncertain. Germline CDR1 reads SGHAT; CDR2 reads FQDESV (reference sequence). The germline V and J ends were trimmed by 1 base and 0 bases, with 6 bases remaining between them. The CDR3 covers 14 residues. The CDR3 spells CASSLVPMNTEAFF. The CDR3 bases are TGTGCCAGCAGCTTAGTACCCATGAACACTGAAGCTTTCTTT.

J is TRBJ2-5 and V is TRBV28; 7 positions match TRBD1. V was pared by 5 bases and J by 3 bases, with 9 bases of the junction left unmatched. Germline assignment: CDR1 MDHEN and CDR2 SYDVKM. This CDR3 region has 15 residues. The CDR3 DNA sequence: TGTGCCAGCAGTCCTCCGGGACAGATAGAAGAGACCCAGTACTTC. It encodes CASSPPGQIEETQYF.

This chain links TRBV7-2 with TRBJ2-3; tentatively, D is TRBD2 (7 bases). Between the trimmed V and J ends, which lost 3 bases and 5 bases, there was a span of 21 bases. Germline V CDR1 and CDR2: SGHTA, FQGNSA. The CDR3 runs to 17 residues. CDR3 in amino acids: CASSFHAGAFRLDTQYF. The CDR3 DNA reads TGTGCCAGCAGCTTTCATGCGGGGGCCTTTCGATTAGATACGCAGTATTTT.

The rearrangement uses TRBV28 and TRBJ2-1; D is perhaps TRBD1 or TRBD2 (5 bases each). The assigned J gene may be wrong: the sequence end matches TRBJ2-5 better. Per the germline V gene, CDR1 is MDHEN and CDR2 is SYDVKM. CDR3 size: 14 residues. CDR3 in DNA: TGTGCCAGCAGTTGGGGACGGGAACAAGAGACCCAGTACTTC. Protein product: CASSWGREQETQYF.

This clonotype is judged large. This rearrangement joins TRBV7-6 to TRBJ2-5; 10 nucleotides line up with TRBD2. CDR3 size: 17 residues. Germline V gene lookup returns CDR1 SGHVS and CDR2 FNYEAQ. V gave up 3 bases and J gave up 5 bases; unmatched junction bases: 12. The CDR3 DNA sequence: TGTGCCAGCAGCTTTTCCGGGACTAGCGAGCCTTGGGAGACCCAGTACTTC. Translating gives CASSFSGTSEPWETQYF.

The chain uses TRBV28 and TRBJ2-4, with D possibly being TRBD1 (6 bases). The J call could be wrong; TRBJ2-1 is a better fit for the DNA end. Germline CDR1 and CDR2: MDHEN and SYDVKM. The CDR3 extends over 18 amino acids. The CDR3 DNA reads TGTGCCAGCAGTTATTCCCCCTTGGGGGCCCAACCTAACAATGAGCAGTTCTTC. It yields the protein CASSYSPLGAQPNNEQFF.

Judged by abundance, this clonotype is medium-sized. The J gene is TRBJ2-7, the V gene TRBV7-9, with 7 bases fitting TRBD1. Germline CDR1 and CDR2: SEHNR and FQNEAQ (reference sequence). The CDR3 runs to 16 residues. Trimming removed 5 bases from V and 8 bases from J; junction bases left unmatched: 18. The CDR3 DNA sequence: TGTGCCAGCAGCCCCCCCACGGTACAGGGGAGTGTCAAGCAGTACTTC. Protein sequence: CASSPPTVQGSVKQYF.

The CDR3, as DNA: TGTGCCAGCAGCTTAGCCCTGCCACCGTATGAGACCCAGTACTTC. Translated, it gives CASSLALPPYETQYF. The chain is built from TRBV11-2 and TRBJ2-3; no clear D. The J call may not be correct, given that the DNA end is closer to TRBJ2-5. Germline values: CDR1 SGHAT, CDR2 FQNNGV. CDR3 length equals 15 residues.

This clonotype occurred a few times. The chain employs TRBV7-2 and TRBJ2-1; 8 nucleotides agree with TRBD1. The J call is doubtful: the DNA matches TRBJ2-7 better. CDR1 is SGHTA and CDR2 is FQGNSA in the germline V gene. The CDR3 covers 15 residues. The CDR3 sequence: CASSIPGQDFYEQYF. The CDR3 DNA reads TGTGCCAGCAGCATACCGGGACAGGACTTTTACGAGCAGTACTTC.

V usage is TRBV6-6 and J usage is TRBJ1-2; the match to TRBD1 covers 7 bases. CDR3 length equals 16 residues. Germline CDR1 reads MNHNY; CDR2 reads SVGAGI (reference sequence). With V trimmed by 1 base and J by 2 bases, 7 bases remained unmatched. The CDR3 nucleotides read TGTGCCAGCAGTTACTACGGGACAGAGAGAAACTATGGCTACACCTTC. Protein: CASSYYGTERNYGYTF.

There are a few counts of this clonotype. Lacking the conserved final phenylalanine or tryptophan, this CDR3 likely reflects a read error. It is unclear where the CDR3 begins or ends on the DNA, so no DNA is shown, and the CDR3 is as TCRdb lists it. The chain joins TRBV12-3 or TRBV12-4 to TRBJ2-3; TRBD1, the table's D call, was not compared with the DNA. The CDR3 region is 15 residues in length, termini included. The CDR3 sequence is CASGTGGDLPLHFGN.

This clonotype appeared a few times. The chain is built from TRBV7-8 and TRBJ1-4; D is ambiguous. Trimming cost V 5 bases and J 4 bases, with 17 bases left between them. The CDR3 runs to 16 residues. Germline V gene data show CDR1 as SGHVS and CDR2 as FQNEAQ. The CDR3 is CASSPPRFGINEKLFF. The CDR3, as DNA: TGTGCCAGCAGCCCGCCTCGTTTCGGGATTAATGAAAAACTGTTTTTT.

The chain recombines TRBV28 with TRBJ2-7; a possible D gene is TRBD1 (5 bases). This CDR3 spans 12 amino acids. Germline V CDR1 and CDR2: MDHEN, SYDVKM. The germline V and J ends were trimmed by 8 bases and 0 bases, with 8 bases remaining between them. CDR3 residues: CASGRDSYEQYF. The DNA of the CDR3 is TGTGCCAGCGGCAGGGACTCCTACGAGCAGTACTTC.

This clonotype has a count of ten or more. This chain links TRBV27 with TRBJ2-4; a weak D match, TRBD2 (6 bases). With 3 bases removed from V and 1 base from J, the gap between germline ends came to 10 bases. This CDR3 comprises 15 residues. CDR1 and CDR2 from the germline V gene are MNHEY and SMNVEV (reference sequence). DNA for the CDR3: TGTGCCAGCAGTTTGGGGGGTTTCGCCAAAAACATTCAGTACTTC. Its protein is CASSLGGFAKNIQYF.

The genes are TRBV7-3 and TRBJ2-4, with TRBD2 identical over 7 bases. TRBJ2-7 explains the end of the DNA better; the J call may be wrong. Germline V gene data show CDR1 as SGHTA and CDR2 as FQGTGA. The CDR3 covers 16 residues. The CDR3 region is CASSLGSAGEPYEQYF. Written as DNA, the CDR3 is TGTGCCAGCAGCTTAGGGTCGGCGGGAGAACCCTACGAGCAGTACTTC.